A selection of T cell receptor beta chains follows, all from one sample in a study of T cell changes during pregnancy in multiple sclerosis. Measured with immunoSEQ multiplex PCR; TCRdb has only the in-frame clones, and not every one. The data show tens of thousands of clones, around 90% seen once. Sequenced material: peripheral blood, taken in the first trimester of pregnancy. All receptors derive from a female donor with multiple sclerosis, enrolled in a pregnancy study. Both conserved end residues are part of each CDR3.

CDR3 protein,V gene,J gene
CASSLGPGTGDGYTF,TRBV6-1,TRBJ1-2
CASSLRASGTSYEQYF,TRBV28,TRBJ2-7
CAWRGGTGDNTEAFF,TRBV30,TRBJ1-1
CAWSGVQGLDYGYTF,TRBV30,TRBJ1-2
CASSVLSNTIYF,TRBV2,TRBJ1-3
CASSTGTGDWETQYF,TRBV7-3,TRBJ2-5
CASSLTTNTGELFF,TRBV7-2,TRBJ2-2
CASSTRPGETQYF,TRBV7-3,TRBJ2-5
CASQSGTGGYEQYF,TRBV19,TRBJ2-7
CASSPWTANTGELFF,TRBV5-5,TRBJ2-2
CASSYLGAGYGYTF,TRBV6-5,TRBJ1-2
CASSPQAGTGSGETQYF,TRBV5-6,TRBJ2-5
CASSLGGEAFF,TRBV7-9,TRBJ1-1
CATEGQGWDQPQHF,TRBV19,TRBJ1-5
CASIHGHTGTASMNTEAFF,TRBV5-8,TRBJ1-1
CASSFRAGYSTSNYNEQFF,TRBV5-1,TRBJ2-1
CASRRRDRTYGYTF,TRBV5-6,TRBJ1-2
CSVSDSGYTGELFF,TRBV29-1,TRBJ2-2
CASSPLSDTQYF,TRBV18,TRBJ2-3